What follows are 15 T cell receptor beta chains derived from one specimen sequenced in a study of cytomegalovirus exposure and HLA in healthy donors. TCRdb's copy holds only in-frame clones and misses some; the assay was immunoSEQ multiplex PCR. The table shows hundreds of thousands of clones, with approximately 90% occurring only once. Sequencing input: PBMCs. All receptors derive from a young woman in good health and CMV-seronegative.

V is TRBV12-5 and J is TRBJ2-1; the D gene is possibly TRBD2 (6 bases). Deletions cut 7 bases from V and 5 bases from J, with 15 bases between. This CDR3 contains 14 residues. Germline CDR1 is LGHNT and CDR2 is FRNRAP. The CDR3 protein is CASATGLFHNEQFF. The DNA for the CDR3 is TGTGCTAGTGCCACAGGACTATTTCACAATGAGCAGTTCTTC.

The chain's CDR3 is CASSSYCGAWRAGDGSTGELFF. CDR3 DNA: TGTGCCAGCAGCTCTTATTGCGGGGCCTGGCGAGCGGGAGACGGGAGCACCGGGGAGCTGTTTTTT. The rearrangement joins TRBV7-4 to TRBJ2-2, with TRBD2 matching over 8 bases. The J segment lost 4 bases and the V segment lost 4 bases, leaving 26 bases of the junction unmatched. Germline V gene sequence: CDR1 SGHVT, CDR2 SQSDAQ. The length of the CDR3 is 22 residues.

The chain is built from TRBV7-3 and TRBJ1-1; unclear D gene. This CDR3 comprises 14 residues. CDR1 is SGHTA and CDR2 is FQGTGA in the germline V gene. The V gene lost 5 bases and the J gene lost 0 bases, with 10 bases spanning the gap. This chain's CDR3 is CASSRTGVNTEAFF. The CDR3 DNA is TGTGCCAGCAGCCGTACCGGGGTGAACACTGAAGCTTTCTTT.

V is TRBV18 and J is TRBJ1-2; a possible D gene is TRBD1 (6 bases). Germline V gene sequence: CDR1 KGHSH, CDR2 LQKENI. The CDR3 spans 17 residues. V lost 6 bases and J 1 base, leaving 21 bases between the germline ends. CDR3 DNA sequence: TGTGCCAGCTCCACCACGAGGACAGCCTTGATTAACTATGGCTACACCTTC. Translated, it gives CASSTTRTALINYGYTF.

The rearrangement joins TRBV4-1 to TRBJ1-3; 8 bases align to TRBD1. Germline CDR1 reads MGHRA; CDR2 reads YSYEKL. The V gene end was trimmed by 2 bases and the J gene end by 0 bases; junction bases not matched to a gene: 9. CDR3 length equals 18 residues. The CDR3 region is CASSQRTGTGVSGNTIYF. The CDR3 bases are TGCGCCAGCAGCCAACGTACCGGGACAGGCGTCTCTGGAAACACCATATATTTT.

This chain connects TRBV4-3 to TRBJ2-1; 8 bases are shared with TRBD2. This CDR3 spans 18 amino acids. Germline assignment: CDR1 LGHNA and CDR2 YSLEER. V lost 1 base and J lost 6; bases outside the gene matches: 14. The CDR3 DNA sequence: TGCGCCAGCAGCCAAGGAGATAGCGGGACATGGGTAGGCAATGAGCAGTTCTTC. This gives the protein CASSQGDSGTWVGNEQFF.

The chain has TRBV28 and TRBJ2-7; 7 nucleotides line up with TRBD2. Looked up from germline, CDR1 is MDHEN and CDR2 is SYDVKM. Trimming took 8 bases from V and 5 from J; bases not matched to a gene: 15. The CDR3 is 15 residues long. The CDR3 sequence is CASRPSPAGANEQYF. The DNA of the CDR3 is TGTGCCAGCCGCCCCTCCCCCGCGGGAGCCAACGAGCAGTACTTC.

The CDR3 DNA reads as TGTGCCAGCAGTGGAGGACAGGCCCTCCTCACAGATACGCAGTATTTT. Its translation is CASSGGQALLTDTQYF. The chain links TRBV25-1 to TRBJ2-3; 7 bases map to TRBD1. Germline V CDR1 and CDR2: MGHDK, SYGVNS. Germline trimming cut 4 bases from V and 2 bases from J; bases unmatched to any gene: 9. The CDR3 loop spans 16 amino acids.

Comments on this clone: The DNA is left out, because the CDR3 cannot be placed on it with certainty; the CDR3 is given as TCRdb lists it. This chain joins TRBV21-1 and TRBJ1-1; the table's TRBD1 call for D was not verified on the DNA. TRBV21-1 is marked as a pseudogene. The CDR3 length is 12 residues, termini included. CDR3 residues: CASSDVGQGIFF.

The rearrangement links TRBV29-1 to TRBJ1-6, with 11 bases matching TRBD1. The V and J ends lost 8 bases and 7 bases, in that order; junction bases with no gene match: 4. This CDR3 spans 13 amino acids. Germline V gene sequence: CDR1 SQVTM, CDR2 ANQGSEA. Here the CDR3 reads CSSGTGGNSPLHF. The DNA of the CDR3 is TGCAGCTCCGGGACAGGGGGAAATTCACCCCTCCACTTT.

The chain links TRBV10-2 to TRBJ2-7; 7 nucleotides align to TRBD2. The junction had 5 bases not matched to a gene; V was cut back by 4 bases and J by 2 bases. CDR3 length: 14 residues. Germline CDR1 WSHSY, CDR2 SAAADI. CDR3 sequence reads: CASSGGGGAYEQYF. In nucleotides, the CDR3 is TGCGCCAGCAGTGGGGGGGGAGGGGCCTACGAGCAGTACTTC.

The chain is built from TRBV6-5 and TRBJ1-2; perhaps TRBD1 as D (5 bases). There are 13 residues in the CDR3. From germline, CDR1 is MNHEY and CDR2 SVGAGI. Trimming left V 8 bases short and J 3 bases short, with 13 bases between. The CDR3 reads CASGGEGYYGYTF. For the CDR3, the DNA is TGTGCCAGCGGGGGGGAGGGTTACTATGGCTACACCTTC.

This clone was detected once. The genes are TRBV9 and TRBJ2-1; TRBD2 matches at 14 bases. This CDR3 contains 15 residues. Germline V gene lookup returns CDR1 SGDLS and CDR2 YYNGEE. J lost 8 bases, V lost 4 bases, and 5 bases had no gene match. As DNA, the CDR3 is TGTGCCAGCAGCCTCGGGACTAGCGGGAGTTATGAGCAGTTCTTC. This encodes CASSLGTSGSYEQFF.

This CDR3 reads CASSSSSLAGGAPRPYEQYF. Here the CDR3 DNA reads TGTGCCAGCAGTTCCTCCTCACTAGCGGGAGGAGCCCCAAGGCCCTACGAGCAGTACTTC. This chain joins TRBV28 and TRBJ2-7; 12 bases map to TRBD2. The J segment lost 2 bases and the V segment lost 4 bases, leaving 18 bases of the junction unmatched. This CDR3 spans 20 amino acids. Germline lookup yields CDR1 MDHEN and CDR2 SYDVKM.

The V and J genes are TRBV12-5 and TRBJ2-7, with 10 bases fitting TRBD2. The V gene end was trimmed by 3 bases and the J gene end by 2 bases; junction bases not matched to a gene: 4. The CDR3 extends over 15 amino acids. Germline V gene data show CDR1 as LGHNT and CDR2 as FRNRAP. The CDR3 nucleotides read TGTGCTAGTGGTTTTAACCTAGCGGGGGCCTACGAGCAGTACTTC. Its protein is CASGFNLAGAYEQYF.